These 2 T cell receptor gamma chains were sequenced from one sample in a study of intestinal T cells in coeliac disease. Genomic DNA came from ten roughly 4.9-µm formalin-fixed paraffin-embedded scrolls per case. The TRG library came from 150 to 250 ng of biopsy DNA amplified with LymphoTrack primers. TCRdb re-called the multiplex PCR reads through CATT. The table shows about 300 gamma-chain clones, with 50% occurring only once. Material for sequencing was a duodenal biopsy. The receptors derive from a human donor who served as a control with a normal duodenal biopsy, not a healthy volunteer.

This clone has a handful of counts. This chain uses TRGV9 with TRGJ1 or TRGJ2. Trimming removed 5 bases from V and 5 bases from J; junction bases left unmatched: 6. The CDR3 is made up of 12 amino acids. Germline CDR1 reads GITISATS; CDR2 reads ISYDGTV (reference sequence). CDR3 nucleotides: TGTGCCTTGTGGGGAGGTGATTATAAGAAACTCTTT. It is translated as CALWGGDYKKLF.

Points on this clone: A far bigger clonotype differs at one base, so this is likely a read error. Other DNA sequences of this sample code for an identical CDR3. The rearrangement links TRGV10 to TRGJP1. TRGV10 is recorded as an ORF, its role being uncertain. The CDR3 loop spans 13 amino acids. CDR3 amino acids: CAAWDVTGWFKIF. The CDR3 DNA is TGTGCTGCGTGGGACGTCACTGGTTGGTTCAAGATATTC.